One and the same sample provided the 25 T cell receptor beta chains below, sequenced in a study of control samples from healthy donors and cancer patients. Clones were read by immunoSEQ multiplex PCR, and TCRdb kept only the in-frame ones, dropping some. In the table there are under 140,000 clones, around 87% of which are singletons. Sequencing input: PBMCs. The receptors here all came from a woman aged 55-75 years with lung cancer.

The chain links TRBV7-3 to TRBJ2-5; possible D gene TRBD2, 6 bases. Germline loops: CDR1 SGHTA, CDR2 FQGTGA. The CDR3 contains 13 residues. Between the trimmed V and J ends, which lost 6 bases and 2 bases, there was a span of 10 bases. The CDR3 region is CASRVAEQETQYF. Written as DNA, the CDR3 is TGTGCCAGCAGGGTAGCGGAACAAGAGACCCAGTACTTC.

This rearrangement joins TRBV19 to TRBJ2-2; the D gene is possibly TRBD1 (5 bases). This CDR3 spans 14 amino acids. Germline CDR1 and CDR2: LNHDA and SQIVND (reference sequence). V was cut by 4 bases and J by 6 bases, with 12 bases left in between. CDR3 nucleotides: TGTGCCAGTAGTACAGGGATTACAGCCGGGGAGCTGTTTTTT. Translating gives CASSTGITAGELFF. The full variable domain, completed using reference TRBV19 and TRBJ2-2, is DGGITQSPKYLFRKEGQNVTLSCEQNLNHDAMYWYRQDPGQGLRLIYYSQIVNDFQKGDIAEGYSVSREKKESFPLTVTSAQKNPTAFYLCASSTGITAGELFFGEGSRLTVL.

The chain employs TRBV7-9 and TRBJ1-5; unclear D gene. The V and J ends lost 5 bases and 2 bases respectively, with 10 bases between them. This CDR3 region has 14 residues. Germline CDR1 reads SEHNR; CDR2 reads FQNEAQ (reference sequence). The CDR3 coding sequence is TGTGCCAGCAGCCTCGACTCTGGCAATCAGCCCCAGCATTTT. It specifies CASSLDSGNQPQHF.

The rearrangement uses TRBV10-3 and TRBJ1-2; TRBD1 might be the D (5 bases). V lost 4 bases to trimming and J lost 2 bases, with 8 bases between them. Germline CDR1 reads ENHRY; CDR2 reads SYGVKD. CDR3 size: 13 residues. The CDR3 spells CAISGQSNYGYTF. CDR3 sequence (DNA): TGTGCCATCAGTGGACAGAGCAACTATGGCTACACCTTC.

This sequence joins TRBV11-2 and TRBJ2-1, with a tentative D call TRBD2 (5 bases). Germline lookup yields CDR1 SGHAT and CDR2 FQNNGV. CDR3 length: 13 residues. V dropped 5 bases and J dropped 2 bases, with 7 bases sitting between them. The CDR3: CASSLGTYNEQFF. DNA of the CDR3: TGTGCCAGCAGCCTCGGGACCTACAATGAGCAGTTCTTC.

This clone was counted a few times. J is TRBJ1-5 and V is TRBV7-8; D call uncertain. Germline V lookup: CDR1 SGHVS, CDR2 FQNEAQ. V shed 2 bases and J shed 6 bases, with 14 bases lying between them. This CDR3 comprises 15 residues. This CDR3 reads CASSLSDALGQPQHF. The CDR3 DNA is TGTGCCAGCAGCTTATCGGACGCATTGGGTCAGCCCCAGCATTTT.

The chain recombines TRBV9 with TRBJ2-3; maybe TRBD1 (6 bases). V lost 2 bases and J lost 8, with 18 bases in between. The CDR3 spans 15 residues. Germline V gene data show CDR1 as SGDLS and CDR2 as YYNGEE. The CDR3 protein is CASSVGDTLGGTQYF. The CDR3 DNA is TGTGCCAGCAGCGTCGGGGACACCTTAGGAGGTACGCAGTATTTT.

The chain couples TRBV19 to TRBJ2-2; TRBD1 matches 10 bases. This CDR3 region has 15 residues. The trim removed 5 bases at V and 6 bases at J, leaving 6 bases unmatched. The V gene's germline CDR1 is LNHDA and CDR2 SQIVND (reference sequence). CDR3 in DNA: TGTGCCAGTAGTGGATGGACAGGGGGGCCCGGGGAGCTGTTTTTT. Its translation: CASSGWTGGPGELFF. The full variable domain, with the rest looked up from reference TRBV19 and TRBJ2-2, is DGGITQSPKYLFRKEGQNVTLSCEQNLNHDAMYWYRQDPGQGLRLIYYSQIVNDFQKGDIAEGYSVSREKKESFPLTVTSAQKNPTAFYLCASSGWTGGPGELFFGEGSRLTVL.

The CDR3 region has the DNA TGTGCCAGCAGTATCGACAGGACCAAAAGGGGCACAGATACGCAGTATTTT. Encoded protein: CASSIDRTKRGTDTQYF. The chain has TRBV6-2 or TRBV6-3 and TRBJ2-3; tentative D call: TRBD1 (6 bases). The length of the CDR3 is 17 residues. Germline assignment: CDR1 MNHEY and CDR2 SVGEGT. V was clipped by 5 bases and J by 1 base, with 19 bases between them.

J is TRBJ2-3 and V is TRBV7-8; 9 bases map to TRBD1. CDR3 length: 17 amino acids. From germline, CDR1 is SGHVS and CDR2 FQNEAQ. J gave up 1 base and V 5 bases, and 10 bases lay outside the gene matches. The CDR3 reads CASSLGNRGRGTDTQYF. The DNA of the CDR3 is TGTGCCAGCAGCCTAGGTAACAGGGGGCGCGGCACAGATACGCAGTATTTT.

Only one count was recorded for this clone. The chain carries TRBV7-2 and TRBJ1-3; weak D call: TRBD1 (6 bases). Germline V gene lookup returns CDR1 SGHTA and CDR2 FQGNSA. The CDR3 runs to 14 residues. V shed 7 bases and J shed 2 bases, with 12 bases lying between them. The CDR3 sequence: CASKQGSTGNTIYF. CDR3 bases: TGTGCCAGCAAACAGGGTTCAACTGGAAACACCATATATTTT.

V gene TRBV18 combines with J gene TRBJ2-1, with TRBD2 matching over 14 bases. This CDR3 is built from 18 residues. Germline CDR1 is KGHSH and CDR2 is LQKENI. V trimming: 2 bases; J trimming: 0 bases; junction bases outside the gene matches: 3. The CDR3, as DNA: TGTGCCAGCTCACCAAGTGGGACTAGCGGGAGCTCCTACAATGAGCAGTTCTTC. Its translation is CASSPSGTSGSSYNEQFF.

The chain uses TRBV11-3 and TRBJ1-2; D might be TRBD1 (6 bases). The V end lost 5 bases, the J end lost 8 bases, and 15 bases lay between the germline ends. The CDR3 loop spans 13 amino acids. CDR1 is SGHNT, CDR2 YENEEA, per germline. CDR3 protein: CASSTYGGGGYTF. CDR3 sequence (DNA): TGTGCCAGCAGCACATACGGGGGCGGCGGCTACACCTTC.

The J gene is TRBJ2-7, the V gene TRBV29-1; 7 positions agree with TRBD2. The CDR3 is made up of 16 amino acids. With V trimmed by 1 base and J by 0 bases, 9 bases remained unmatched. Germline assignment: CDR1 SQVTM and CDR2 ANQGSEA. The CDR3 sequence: CSVEGGWSGASYEQYF. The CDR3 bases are TGCAGCGTTGAAGGGGGATGGAGCGGGGCCTCCTACGAGCAGTACTTC.

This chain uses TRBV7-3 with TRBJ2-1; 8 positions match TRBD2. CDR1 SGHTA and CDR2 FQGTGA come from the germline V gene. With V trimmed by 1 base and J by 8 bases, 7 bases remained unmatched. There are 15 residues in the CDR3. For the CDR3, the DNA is TGTGCCAGCAGCTTAATAGGTAGCGGGGTGGATGAGCAGTTCTTC. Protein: CASSLIGSGVDEQFF.

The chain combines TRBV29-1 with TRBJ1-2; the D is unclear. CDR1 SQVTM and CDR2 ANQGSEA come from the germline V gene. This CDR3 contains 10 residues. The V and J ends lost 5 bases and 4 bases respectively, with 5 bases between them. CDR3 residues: CSVYSYGYTF. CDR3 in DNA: TGCAGCGTTTACAGCTATGGCTACACCTTC. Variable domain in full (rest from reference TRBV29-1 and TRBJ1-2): SAVISQKPSRDICQRGTSLTIQCQVDSQVTMMFWYRQQPGQSLTLIATANQGSEATYESGFVIDKFPISRPNLTFSTLTVSNMSPEDSSIYLCSVYSYGYTFGSGTRLTVV.

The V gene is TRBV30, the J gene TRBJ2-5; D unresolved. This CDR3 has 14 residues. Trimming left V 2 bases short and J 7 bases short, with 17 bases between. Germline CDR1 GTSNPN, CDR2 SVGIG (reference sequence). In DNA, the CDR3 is TGTGCCTGGAGTCGGAATGGCCCCAAGGGGACCCAGTACTTC. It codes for CAWSRNGPKGTQYF.

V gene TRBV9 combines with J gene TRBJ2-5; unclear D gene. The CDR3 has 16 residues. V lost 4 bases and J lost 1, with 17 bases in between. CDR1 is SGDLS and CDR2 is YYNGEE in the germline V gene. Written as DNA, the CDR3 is TGTGCCAGCAGCCCCACCTCTAATGGATTCCAAGAGACCCAGTACTTC. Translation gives CASSPTSNGFQETQYF.

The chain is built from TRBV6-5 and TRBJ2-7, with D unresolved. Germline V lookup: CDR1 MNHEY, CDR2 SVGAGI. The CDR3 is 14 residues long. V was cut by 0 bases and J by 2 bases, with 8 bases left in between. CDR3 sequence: CASSYSNSPYEQYF. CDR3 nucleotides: TGTGCCAGCAGTTACTCTAACAGTCCCTACGAGCAGTACTTC.

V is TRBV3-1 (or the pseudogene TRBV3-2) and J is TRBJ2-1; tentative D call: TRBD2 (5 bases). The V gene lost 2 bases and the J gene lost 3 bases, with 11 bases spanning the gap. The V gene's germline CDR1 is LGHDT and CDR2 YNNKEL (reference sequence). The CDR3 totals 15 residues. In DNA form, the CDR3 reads TGTGCCAGCAGCCAAACGGGAAAGCTCTACAATGAGCAGTTCTTC. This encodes CASSQTGKLYNEQFF.

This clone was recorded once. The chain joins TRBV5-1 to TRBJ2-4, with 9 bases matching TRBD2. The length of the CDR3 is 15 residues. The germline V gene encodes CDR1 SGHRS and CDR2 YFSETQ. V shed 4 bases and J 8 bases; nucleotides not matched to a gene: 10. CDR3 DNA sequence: TGCGCCAGCAGCGGCGGGACTAGCCAGTTCGACATTCAGTACTTC. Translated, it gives CASSGGTSQFDIQYF.

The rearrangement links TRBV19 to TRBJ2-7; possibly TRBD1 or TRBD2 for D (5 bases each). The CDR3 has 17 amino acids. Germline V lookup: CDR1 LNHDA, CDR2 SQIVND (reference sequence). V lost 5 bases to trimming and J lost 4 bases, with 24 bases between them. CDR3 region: CASSLMYRSGILYEQYF. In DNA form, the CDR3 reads TGTGCCAGTAGTTTAATGTACAGGTCCGGGATTCTATACGAGCAGTACTTC.

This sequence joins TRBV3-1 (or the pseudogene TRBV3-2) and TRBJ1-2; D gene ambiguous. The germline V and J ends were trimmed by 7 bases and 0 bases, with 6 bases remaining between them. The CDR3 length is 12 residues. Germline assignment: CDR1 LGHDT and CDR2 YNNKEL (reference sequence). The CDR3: CASTKPNYGYTF. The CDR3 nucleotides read TGTGCCAGCACAAAGCCTAACTATGGCTACACCTTC.

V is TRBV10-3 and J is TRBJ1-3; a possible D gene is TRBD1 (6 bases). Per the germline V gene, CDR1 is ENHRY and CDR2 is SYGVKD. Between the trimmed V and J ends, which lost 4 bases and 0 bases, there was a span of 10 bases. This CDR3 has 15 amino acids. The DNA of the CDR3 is TGTGCCATCAGTGGGGACATTCCCTCTGGAAACACCATATATTTT. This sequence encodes CAISGDIPSGNTIYF.

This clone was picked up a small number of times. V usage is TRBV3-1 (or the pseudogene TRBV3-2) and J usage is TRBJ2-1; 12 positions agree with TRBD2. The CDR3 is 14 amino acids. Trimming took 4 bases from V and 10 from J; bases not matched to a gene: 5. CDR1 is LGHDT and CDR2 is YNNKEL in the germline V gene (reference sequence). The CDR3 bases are TGTGCCAGCAGCCCGGGACTAGCGGGCCTCGAGCAGTTCTTC. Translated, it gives CASSPGLAGLEQFF.